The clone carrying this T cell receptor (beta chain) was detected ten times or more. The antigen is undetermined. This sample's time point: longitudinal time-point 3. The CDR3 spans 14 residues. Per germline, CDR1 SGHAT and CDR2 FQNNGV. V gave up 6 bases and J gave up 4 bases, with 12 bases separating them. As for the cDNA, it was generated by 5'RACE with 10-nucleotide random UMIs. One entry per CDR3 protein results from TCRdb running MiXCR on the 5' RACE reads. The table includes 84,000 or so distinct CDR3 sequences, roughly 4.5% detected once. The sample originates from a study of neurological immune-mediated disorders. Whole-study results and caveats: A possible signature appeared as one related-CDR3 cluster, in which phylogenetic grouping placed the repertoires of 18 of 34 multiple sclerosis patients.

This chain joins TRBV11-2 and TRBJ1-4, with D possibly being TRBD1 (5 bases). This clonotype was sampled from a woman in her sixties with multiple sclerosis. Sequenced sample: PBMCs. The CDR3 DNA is TGTGCCAGCAGTCTCGGGGCCCTTAATGAAAAACTGTTTTTT. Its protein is CASSLGALNEKLFF.